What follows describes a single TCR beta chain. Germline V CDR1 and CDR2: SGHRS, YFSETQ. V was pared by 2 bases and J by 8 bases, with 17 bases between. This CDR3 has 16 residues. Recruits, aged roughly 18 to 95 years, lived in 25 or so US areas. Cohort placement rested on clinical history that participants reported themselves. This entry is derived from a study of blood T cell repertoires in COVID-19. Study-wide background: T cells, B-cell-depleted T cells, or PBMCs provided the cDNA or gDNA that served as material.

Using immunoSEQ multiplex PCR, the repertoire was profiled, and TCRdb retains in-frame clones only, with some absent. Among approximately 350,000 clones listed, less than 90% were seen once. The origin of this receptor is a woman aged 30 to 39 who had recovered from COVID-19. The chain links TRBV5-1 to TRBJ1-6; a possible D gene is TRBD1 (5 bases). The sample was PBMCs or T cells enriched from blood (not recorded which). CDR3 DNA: TGCGCCAGCAGCTTAGACAGAGCTCCTCCACATTCACCCCTCCACTTT. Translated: CASSLDRAPPHSPLHF.